Listed below are T cell receptor beta chains from one sample, sequenced in a study of control samples from healthy donors and cancer patients. Clones were read by immunoSEQ multiplex PCR, and TCRdb kept only the in-frame ones, dropping some. Counted here are approximately 150,000 clones, roughly 94% occurring once; the ten biggest clones make up 1.3%. The sequenced sample was blood. These receptors were collected from a woman aged 18-35 years in good health. Each CDR3 is given with its conserved first and last residue. The D gene is left open where the match is weak. Some rows have no size entry. The others give once, few or many, or a class for an expanded clone.

TRBJ1-2 TRBV5-6 TRBD1 - 16 CASSSWEGQVGYGYTF TGTGCCAGCAGCTCCTGGGAGGGACAGGTTGGTTATGGCTACACCTTC
TRBJ1-6 TRBV18 TRBD1 - 17 CASSPQGQGVINSPLHF TGTGCCAGCTCACCACAGGGACAGGGGGTCATTAATTCACCCCTCCACTTT
TRBJ1-1 TRBV19 - - 16 CASSIEARRVNTEAFF TGTGCCAGTAGTATAGAGGCCCGAAGGGTGAACACTGAAGCTTTCTTT
TRBJ2-7 TRBV12-5 - - 16 CASGLMTPRYSYEQYF TGTGCTAGTGGTTTGATGACACCACGCTACTCCTACGAGCAGTACTTC
TRBJ2-7 TRBV4-2 - once 13 CASSQERHLEQYF TGTGCCAGCAGCCAAGAACGACATCTCGAGCAGTACTTC
TRBJ2-1 TRBV27 TRBD2 - 15 CASSRWTSGDNEQFF TGTGCCAGCAGCAGATGGACTAGCGGTGACAATGAGCAGTTCTTC
TRBJ2-5 TRBV6-5 - - 13 CASSYKWGETQYF TGTGCCAGCAGTTACAAGTGGGGAGAGACCCAGTACTTC
TRBJ1-2 TRBV7-2 TRBD1 - 14 CASSPMRQGYGYTF TGTGCCAGCAGCCCGATGCGACAGGGCTATGGCTACACCTTC
TRBJ1-2 TRBV24-1 - - 16 CATSDSTPYEVGGYTF TGTGCCACCAGTGACTCGACACCTTACGAGGTCGGTGGCTACACCTTC
TRBJ2-5 TRBV7-2 - - 15 CASSLGGAFQETQYF TGTGCCAGCAGCTTAGGAGGAGCCTTCCAAGAGACCCAGTACTTC
TRBJ1-4 TRBV10-3 TRBD1 once 15 CAISARQGDEEKLFF TGTGCCATCAGTGCGCGACAGGGGGACGAGGAAAAACTGTTTTTT
TRBJ1-2 TRBV29-1 - - 12 CSVALADYGYTF TGCAGCGTTGCCCTGGCTGACTATGGCTACACCTTC
TRBJ1-2 TRBV11-2 - few 12 CASSLAPGGYTF TGTGCCAGCAGCTTAGCCCCCGGTGGCTACACCTTC
TRBJ1-2 TRBV12-3/TRBV12-4 - - 13 CASSNRVGDGYTF TGTGCCAGCAGCAACAGGGTCGGGGATGGCTACACCTTC
TRBJ2-3 TRBV3-1/TRBV3-2 - - 16 CASSGSRGASGDTQYF TGTGCCAGCAGCGGTAGCCGGGGGGCGTCCGGGGATACGCAGTATTTT
TRBJ2-3 TRBV28 - - 12 CASSGKGNTQYF TGTGCCAGCAGTGGAAAGGGGAATACGCAGTATTTT
TRBJ1-5 TRBV6-6 - - 15 CASSYRPALEGPQHF TGTGCCAGCAGTTACCGTCCCGCGTTAGAGGGGCCCCAGCATTTT
TRBJ2-1 TRBV29-1 TRBD1 - 11 CSVDDRACRFF TGCAGCGTTGACGACAGGGCTTGTAGATTCTTC
TRBJ1-1 TRBV18 - - 15 CASSPPGGQNTEAFF TGTGCCAGCTCACCACCGGGGGGGCAGAACACTGAAGCTTTCTTT
TRBJ1-1 TRBV15 - - 15 CATSRPGTLNTEAFF TGTGCCACCAGCAGGCCCGGGACACTTAACACTGAAGCTTTCTTT
TRBJ1-2 TRBV5-6 - - 13 CASGATVSQGYTF TGTGCCAGCGGAGCGACGGTCTCCCAAGGCTACACCTTC
TRBJ2-1 TRBV7-2 TRBD2 - 15 CASSSLGGVHNEQFF TGTGCCAGCAGCTCCCTGGGGGGGGTCCACAATGAGCAGTTCTTC
TRBJ2-5 TRBV12-2 - once 18 CASRLAGGLAGARETQYF TGTGCAAGTCGCTTAGCCGGGGGCCTAGCGGGGGCCAGGGAGACCCAGTACTTC
TRBJ1-5 TRBV6-4 TRBD1 - 14 CASSDGTDNQPQHF TGTGCCAGCAGTGATGGGACAGATAATCAGCCCCAGCATTTT
TRBJ1-2 TRBV21-1 - - 12 CASSPRTAGYTF TGTGCCAGCAGCCCTCGGACGGCCGGCTACACCTTC
TRBJ1-5 TRBV10-3 - - 15 CAISGARVSNQPQHF TGTGCCATCAGTGGTGCGCGGGTAAGCAATCAGCCCCAGCATTTT
TRBJ1-4 TRBV18 - - 11 CASSSVKKLFF TGTGCCAGCTCATCGGTGAAAAAACTGTTTTTT
TRBJ2-7 TRBV27 - - 13 CASSFRDPNEQYF TGTGCCAGCAGTTTCCGGGACCCCAACGAGCAGTACTTC
TRBJ1-1 TRBV3-1/TRBV3-2 - once 13 CASSQRVNTEAFF TGTGCCAGCAGCCAAAGGGTGAACACTGAAGCTTTCTTT
TRBJ1-2 TRBV28 - few 16 CASRRTGDRGLSGYTF TGTGCCAGCAGACGGACGGGGGATAGGGGACTGAGTGGCTACACCTTC
TRBJ1-1 TRBV19 - - 13 CASSRRENTEAFF TGTGCCAGTAGTAGGAGAGAAAACACTGAAGCTTTCTTT
TRBJ2-3 TRBV9 TRBD2 - 15 CASSVGLAGTDTQYF TGTGCCAGCAGCGTTGGACTAGCGGGCACAGATACGCAGTATTTT
TRBJ1-1 TRBV6-2/TRBV6-3 - - 15 CASSHRGLGNTEAFF TGTGCCAGCAGTCACCGGGGTCTGGGGAACACTGAAGCTTTCTTT
TRBJ2-5 TRBV7-3 - - 13 CASSGTAWETQYF TGTGCCAGCAGCGGGACGGCCTGGGAGACCCAGTACTTC
TRBJ2-3 TRBV12-3/TRBV12-4 - - 12 CAGGAGSDTQYF TGTGCCGGGGGGGCGGGATCAGATACGCAGTATTTT
TRBJ2-7 TRBV28 - - 12 CASSPLNYEQYF TGTGCCAGCAGTCCCCTCAACTACGAGCAGTACTTC
TRBJ2-5 TRBV5-1 - once 12 CASSPGQETQYF TGCGCCAGCAGCCCTGGGCAAGAGACCCAGTACTTC
TRBJ2-5 TRBV6-2/TRBV6-3 - - 15 CASSYQGWVQETQYF TGTGCCAGCAGTTACCAGGGATGGGTCCAAGAGACCCAGTACTTC
TRBJ1-3 TRBV18 - - 12 CASSPGGNTIYF TGTGCCAGCTCACCGGGGGGCAACACCATATATTTT
TRBJ1-2 TRBV25-1 - - 15 CASSPPGRAVYGYTF TGTGCCAGCTCGCCCCCGGGGAGGGCGGTCTATGGCTACACCTTC
TRBJ2-3 TRBV24-1 TRBD2 - 18 CATSDPPDKRGPTDTQYF TGTGCCACCAGTGACCCCCCCGATAAGCGGGGGCCTACAGATACGCAGTATTTT